This T cell receptor (beta chain) was sequenced in a study of tumor and adjacent non-tumor tissue in lung cancer. On the study more broadly: On average, productive TCRbeta reads reached about 4.17 million per sample.

No cell sorting was done before RNA was extracted from the tissue. Germline loops: CDR1 MNHNS, CDR2 SASEGT. The CDR3 runs 16 residues. TCRbeta libraries were built with three rounds of nested PCR, modified from ARM-PCR. Using its own MiXCR run on the multiplex PCR reads, TCRdb lists one record per CDR3 protein. The data contain approximately 70,000 distinct CDR3 sequences, 55% to 85% of them singletons. Study-wide points: TCR diversity was significantly greater in tumor than normal lung tissue.

Worth noting for this clonotype: Its cognate antigen is unknown. The junction differs from germline at one of its ends, possibly a read error.

The chain has TRBV6-1 and TRBJ2-7; tentatively, D is TRBD2 (6 bases). The receptor was isolated from a man in his sixties with non-small cell lung cancer. Material: lung tumor tissue. CDR3 sequence reads: CPSSERNSGASYEHYF. The CDR3 bases are TGTCCCAGCAGTGAAAGAAATAGCGGCGCCTCCTACGAACACTACTTC.